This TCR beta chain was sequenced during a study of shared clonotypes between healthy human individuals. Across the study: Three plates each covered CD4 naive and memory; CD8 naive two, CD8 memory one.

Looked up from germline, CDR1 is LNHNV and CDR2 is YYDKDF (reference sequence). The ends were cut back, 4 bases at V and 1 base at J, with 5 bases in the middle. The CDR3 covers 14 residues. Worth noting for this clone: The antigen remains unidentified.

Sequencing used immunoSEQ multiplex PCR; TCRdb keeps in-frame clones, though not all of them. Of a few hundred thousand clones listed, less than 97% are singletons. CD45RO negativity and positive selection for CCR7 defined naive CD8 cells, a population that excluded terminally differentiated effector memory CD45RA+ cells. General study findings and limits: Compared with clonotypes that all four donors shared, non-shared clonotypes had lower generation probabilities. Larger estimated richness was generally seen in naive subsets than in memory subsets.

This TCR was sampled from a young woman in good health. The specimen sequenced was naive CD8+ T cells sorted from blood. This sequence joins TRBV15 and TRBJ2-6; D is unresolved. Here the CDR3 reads CATSTRSGANVLTF. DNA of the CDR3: TGTGCCACCAGCACCCGGTCTGGGGCCAACGTCCTGACTTTC. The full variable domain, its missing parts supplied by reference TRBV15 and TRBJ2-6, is DAMVIQNPRYQVTQFGKPVTLSCSQTLNHNVMYWYQQKSSQAPKLLFHYYDKDFNNEADTPDNFQSRRPNTSFCFLDIRSPGLGDTAMYLCATSTRSGANVLTFGAGSRLTVL.